The TCR beta chain described here comes from a study of CD8+CD57+ T cells in acquired aplastic anemia. General study results and limits: Patients and healthy controls showed no significant CD8+ Simpson's diversity difference.

For this clonotype: Its target is unknown.

Genomic DNA constituted the template upon which TCR beta VDJ and CDR3 profiling was performed. TCRdb called the reads again in MiXCR, with one record for every CDR3 protein. The data contain 400,000 to 450,000 distinct CDR3 sequences, 60% to 80% of them singletons. The CDR3 consists of 13 residues. Looked up from germline, CDR1 is SGHTA and CDR2 is FQGNSA. The gene calls are TRBV7-2 and TRBJ2-1; a weak D match, TRBD2 (5 bases). The J call may be incorrect, as the DNA end agrees better with TRBJ2-7. What was sequenced was sorted CD4+, CD8+, or CD8+CD57+ T cells (not recorded which) from PBMCs. This sequence was found in a human donor in good health, serving as a control. The CDR3 spells CASSTGVPNEQYF. CDR3 sequence (DNA): TGTGCCAGCAGTACCGGGGTCCCCAACGAGCAGTACTTC.